The clone carrying this TCR beta chain was seen more than once but under ten times. A second PCR, run for about 6 to 11 cycles, used a sample-barcoded 5' primer plus a J-beta primer mix. MiXCR was run by TCRdb on the 5' RACE reads, yielding one entry per CDR3 protein. Seen here are 850,000 to 1,300,000 distinct CDR3 sequences, 40% to 55% observed once, and the top ten hold approximately 17%. This record comes from a study of blood T cells in healthy people across ages. The clonotype was recovered from a woman in her sixties or seventies in good health. Sequencing was performed on blood.

CDR3 protein: CSASGTGPLNTEAFF. CDR3 coding DNA: TGCAGTGCTTCCGGCACAGGGCCCCTGAACACTGAAGCTTTCTTT. The chain links TRBV20-1 to TRBJ1-1; a possible D gene is TRBD1 (6 bases). V lost 5 bases, J lost 0 bases, and 16 bases lay in between. The CDR3 sequence is 15 residues long. The germline V gene encodes CDR1 DFQATT and CDR2 SNEGSKA (reference sequence).